This T cell receptor (beta chain) came from a study of blood T cell repertoires in COVID-19. The CDR3 has 18 amino acids. CDR1 SGDLS and CDR2 YYNGEE come from the germline V gene. The germline V and J ends were trimmed by 0 bases and 2 bases, with 21 bases remaining between them. Assay: immunoSEQ multiplex PCR; the TCRdb copy retains only in-frame clones and omits some. This sample has approximately 13,000 clones; 80% to 90% occur once, and the top ten carry around a quarter. This chain joins TRBV9 and TRBJ2-7; maybe TRBD2 (6 bases). Specimen: peripheral blood. The TCR was taken from a woman aged 55-69 years with acute or convalescent COVID-19. The CDR3 spells CASSVVFVGGNQTYEQYF. CDR3 sequence (DNA): TGTGCCAGCAGCGTAGTGTTTGTTGGAGGGAACCAAACCTACGAGCAGTACTTC. Based on the CDR3 plus reference TRBV9 and TRBJ2-7, the full variable domain is DSGVTQTPKHLITATGQRVTLRCSPRSGDLSVYWYQQSLDQGLQFLIQYYNGEERAKGNILERFSAQQFPDLHSELNLSSLELGDSALYFCASSVVFVGGNQTYEQYFGPGTRLTVT.